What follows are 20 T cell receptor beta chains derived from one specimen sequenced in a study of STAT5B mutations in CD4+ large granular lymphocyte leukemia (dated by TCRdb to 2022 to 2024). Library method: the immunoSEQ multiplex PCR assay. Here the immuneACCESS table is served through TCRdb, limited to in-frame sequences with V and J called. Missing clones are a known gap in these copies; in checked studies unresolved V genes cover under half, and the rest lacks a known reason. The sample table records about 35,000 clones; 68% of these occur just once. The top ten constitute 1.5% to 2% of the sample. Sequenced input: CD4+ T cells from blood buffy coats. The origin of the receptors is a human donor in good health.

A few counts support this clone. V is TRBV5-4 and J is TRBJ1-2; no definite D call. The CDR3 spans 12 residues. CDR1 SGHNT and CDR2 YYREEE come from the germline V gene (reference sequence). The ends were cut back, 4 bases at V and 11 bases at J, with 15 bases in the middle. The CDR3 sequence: CASSLETVGYTF. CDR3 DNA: TGTGCCAGCAGCCTCGAAACAGTAGGTTACACCTTC.

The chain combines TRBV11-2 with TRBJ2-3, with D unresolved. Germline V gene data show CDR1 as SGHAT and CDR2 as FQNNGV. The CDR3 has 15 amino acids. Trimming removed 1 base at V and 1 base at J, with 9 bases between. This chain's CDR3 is CASSLGGIGTDTQYF. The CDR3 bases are TGTGCCAGCAGCTTAGGGGGTATAGGCACAGATACGCAGTATTTT.

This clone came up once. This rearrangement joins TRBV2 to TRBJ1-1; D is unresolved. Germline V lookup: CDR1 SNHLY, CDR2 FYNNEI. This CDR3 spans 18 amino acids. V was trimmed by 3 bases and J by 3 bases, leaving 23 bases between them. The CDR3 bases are TGTGCCAGCAGTGAGCGCAACCCGAGTTTCCAGGCGGACACTGAAGCTTTCTTT. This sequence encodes CASSERNPSFQADTEAFF.

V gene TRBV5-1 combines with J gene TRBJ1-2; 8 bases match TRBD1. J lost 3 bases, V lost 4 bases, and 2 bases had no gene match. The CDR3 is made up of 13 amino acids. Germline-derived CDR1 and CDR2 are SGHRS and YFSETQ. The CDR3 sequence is CASSLQGDYGYTF. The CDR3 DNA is TGCGCCAGCAGCCTACAGGGGGACTATGGCTACACCTTC.

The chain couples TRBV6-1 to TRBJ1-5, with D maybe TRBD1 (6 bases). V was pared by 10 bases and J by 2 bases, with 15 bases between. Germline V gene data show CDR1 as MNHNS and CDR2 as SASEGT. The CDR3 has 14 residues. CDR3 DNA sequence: TGTGCCACCCCCGGGGGCAACCGCAATCAGCCCCAGCATTTT. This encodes CATPGGNRNQPQHF.

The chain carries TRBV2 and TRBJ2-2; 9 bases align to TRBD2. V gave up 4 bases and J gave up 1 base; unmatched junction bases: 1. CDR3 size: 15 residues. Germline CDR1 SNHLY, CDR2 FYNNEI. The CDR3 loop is CASSGSGGNTGELFF. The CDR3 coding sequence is TGTGCCAGCAGTGGTAGCGGGGGGAACACCGGGGAGCTGTTTTTT.

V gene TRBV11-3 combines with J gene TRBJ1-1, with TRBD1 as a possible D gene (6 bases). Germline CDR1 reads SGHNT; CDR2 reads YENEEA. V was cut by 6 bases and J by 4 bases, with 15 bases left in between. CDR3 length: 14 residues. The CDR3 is CASRPGDVGTEAFF. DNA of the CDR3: TGTGCCAGCAGACCAGGGGACGTCGGCACTGAAGCTTTCTTT.

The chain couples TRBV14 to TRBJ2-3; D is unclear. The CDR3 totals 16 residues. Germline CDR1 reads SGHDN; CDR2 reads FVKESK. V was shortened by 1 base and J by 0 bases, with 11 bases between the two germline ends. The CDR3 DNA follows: TGTGCCAGCAGCCAAGTCTCCGGGCTTAGCACAGATACGCAGTATTTT. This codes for CASSQVSGLSTDTQYF.

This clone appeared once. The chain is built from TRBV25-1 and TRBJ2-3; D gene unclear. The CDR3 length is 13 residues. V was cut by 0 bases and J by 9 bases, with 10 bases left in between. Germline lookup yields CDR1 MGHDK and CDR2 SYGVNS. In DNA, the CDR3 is TGTGCCAGCAGTGAATACCCCCCAGGAACGCAGTATTTT. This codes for CASSEYPPGTQYF. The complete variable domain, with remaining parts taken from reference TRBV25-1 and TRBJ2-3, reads EADIYQTPRYLVIGTGKKITLECSQTMGHDKMYWYQQDPGMELHLIHYSYGVNSTEKGDLSSESTVSRIRTEHFPLTLESARPSHTSQYLCASSEYPPGTQYFGPGTRLTVL.

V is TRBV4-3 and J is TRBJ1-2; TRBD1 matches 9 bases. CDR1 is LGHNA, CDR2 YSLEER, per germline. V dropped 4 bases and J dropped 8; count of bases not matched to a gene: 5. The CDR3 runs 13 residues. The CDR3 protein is CASSRRDRVGYTF. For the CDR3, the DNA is TGCGCCAGCAGCCGGAGGGACAGGGTAGGCTACACCTTC.

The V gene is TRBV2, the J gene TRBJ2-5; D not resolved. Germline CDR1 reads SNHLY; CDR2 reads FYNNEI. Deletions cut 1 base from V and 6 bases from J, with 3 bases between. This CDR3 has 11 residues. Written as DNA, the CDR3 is TGTGCCAGCAGTGAAGAGAAGACCCAGTACTTC. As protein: CASSEEKTQYF.

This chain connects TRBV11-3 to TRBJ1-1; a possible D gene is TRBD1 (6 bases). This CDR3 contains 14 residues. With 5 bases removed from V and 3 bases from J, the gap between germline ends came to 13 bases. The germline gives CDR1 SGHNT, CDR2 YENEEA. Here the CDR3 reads CASSPQGRDTEAFF. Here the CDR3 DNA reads TGTGCCAGCAGCCCACAGGGACGGGACACTGAAGCTTTCTTT.

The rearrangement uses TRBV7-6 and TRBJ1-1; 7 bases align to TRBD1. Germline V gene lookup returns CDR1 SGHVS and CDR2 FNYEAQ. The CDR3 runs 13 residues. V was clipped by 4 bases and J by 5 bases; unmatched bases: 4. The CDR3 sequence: CASSSPGGTEAFF. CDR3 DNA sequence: TGTGCCAGCAGCTCGCCAGGGGGAACTGAAGCTTTCTTT.

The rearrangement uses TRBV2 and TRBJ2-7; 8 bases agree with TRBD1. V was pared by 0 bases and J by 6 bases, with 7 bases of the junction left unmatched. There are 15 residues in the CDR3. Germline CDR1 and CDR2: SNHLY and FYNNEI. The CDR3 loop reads CASSEAGQGAREQYF. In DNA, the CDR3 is TGTGCCAGCAGTGAAGCAGGACAGGGCGCACGCGAGCAGTACTTC.

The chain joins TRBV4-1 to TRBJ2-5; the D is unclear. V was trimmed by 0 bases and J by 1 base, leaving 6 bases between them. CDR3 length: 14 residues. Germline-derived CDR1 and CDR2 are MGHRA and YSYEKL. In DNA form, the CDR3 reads TGCGCCAGCAGCCAAGATAACAGCCAAGAGACCCAGTACTTC. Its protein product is CASSQDNSQETQYF.

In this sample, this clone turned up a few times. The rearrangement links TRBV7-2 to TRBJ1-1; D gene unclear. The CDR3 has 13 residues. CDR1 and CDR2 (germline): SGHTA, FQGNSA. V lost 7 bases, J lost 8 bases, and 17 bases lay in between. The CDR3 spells CASTQSPFTEAFF. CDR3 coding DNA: TGTGCCAGCACCCAGAGCCCGTTCACGGAAGCTTTCTTT.

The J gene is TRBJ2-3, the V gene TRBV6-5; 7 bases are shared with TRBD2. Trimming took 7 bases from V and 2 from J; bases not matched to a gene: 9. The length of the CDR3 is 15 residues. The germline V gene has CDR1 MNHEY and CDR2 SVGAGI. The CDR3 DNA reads TGTGCCAGCACCCTTTCGGGAGGTTACACAGATACGCAGTATTTT. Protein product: CASTLSGGYTDTQYF.

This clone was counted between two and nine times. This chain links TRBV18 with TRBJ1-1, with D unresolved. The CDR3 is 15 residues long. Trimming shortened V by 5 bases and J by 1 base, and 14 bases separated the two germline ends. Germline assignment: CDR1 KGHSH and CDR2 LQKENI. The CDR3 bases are TGTGCCAGCTCAGTTGAAGGGCCCAGGAACACTGAAGCTTTCTTT. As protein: CASSVEGPRNTEAFF.

The CDR3 coding sequence is TGTGCCAGCAGCTTGGGACAGGGGGCGGGCGAGCAGTACTTC. This gives the protein CASSLGQGAGEQYF. The genes are TRBV7-2 and TRBJ2-7, with TRBD1 identical over 12 bases. Germline V gene data show CDR1 as SGHTA and CDR2 as FQGNSA. J was trimmed by 6 bases and V by 3 bases; bases with no gene match: 3. The CDR3 spans 14 residues.

CDR3 nucleotide sequence: TGTGCCAGCAGTGGACGTACGGCCTCTCCTTTCACAGATACGCAGTATTTT. Encoded protein: CASSGRTASPFTDTQYF. The gene calls are TRBV6-1 and TRBJ2-3; D gene unclear. CDR3 size: 17 residues. Germline values: CDR1 MNHNS, CDR2 SASEGT. The V end was cut by 4 bases, the J end by 2 bases, with 19 bases between.